What follows are 18 T cell receptor beta chains derived from one specimen sequenced in a study of human T cells and chemical hapten exposure. In TCRdb, the RACE reads were re-called with MiXCR into one record per CDR3 protein. In the table there are over 55,000 distinct CDR3 sequences, 9.5% to 15% of which are singletons. Time point noted: patch test 3, about 24 weeks after DPC sensitization. Treatment defined: therapeutic diphenylcyclopropenone sensitization with weekly scalp DPC. Sequencing used whole blood, obtained in connection with sensitization to the hapten diphenylcyclopropenone (DPC). The source is a man younger than 45 with alopecia areata. Some clones in this sample may be carry-over from other donors' samples.

This clonotype was counted between two and nine times. V gene TRBV3-1 combines with J gene TRBJ2-6; D is ambiguous. The germline V gene has CDR1 LGHDT and CDR2 YNNKEL (reference sequence). This CDR3 has 18 residues. The V end was cut by 4 bases, the J end by 1 base, with 17 bases between. In DNA, the CDR3 is TGTGCCAGCAGCCGAGACGGATTCAGTGTATCTGGGGCCAACGTCCTGACTTTC. Translated, it gives CASSRDGFSVSGANVLTF.

This chain connects TRBV29-1 to TRBJ1-1; perhaps TRBD1 as D (5 bases). Per the germline V gene, CDR1 is SQVTM and CDR2 is ANQGSEA. V lost 2 bases and J 0 bases, leaving 10 bases between the germline ends. This CDR3 spans 14 amino acids. The CDR3 loop reads CSVEFTGLNTEAFF. CDR3 nucleotide sequence: TGCAGCGTTGAATTTACGGGGCTGAACACTGAAGCTTTCTTT.

The chain couples TRBV12-3 or TRBV12-4 to TRBJ1-1; 7 nucleotides line up with TRBD1. This CDR3 contains 12 residues. V lost 6 bases, J lost 10 bases, and 8 bases stayed unmatched. CDR3: CASRITGASAFF. The CDR3, as DNA: TGTGCCAGCAGAATTACAGGGGCCTCAGCTTTCTTT.

This clonotype was seen ten or more times. The V call is TRBV7-2, the J call TRBJ2-7, with D perhaps matching TRBD1 (5 bases). In germline, CDR1 is SGHTA, CDR2 FQGNSA. Trimming removed 5 bases at V and 1 base at J, with 9 bases between. The CDR3 is 13 residues long. Here the CDR3 DNA reads TGTGCCAGCAGCACCGACAGTTCCTACGAGCAGTACTTC. Translation: CASSTDSSYEQYF.

This clonotype was counted many times. At one end the junction does not follow the germline gene, possibly because of a read error. This chain joins TRBV5-1 and TRBJ1-2; 8 bases map to TRBD1. Germline-derived CDR1 and CDR2 are SGHRS and YFSETQ. There are 15 residues in the CDR3. The CDR3 coding sequence is TGCGCCAGCAGCTTGGACGTAATCATGGACAGGGAATCTGCCTTC. Encoded protein: CASSLDVIMDRESAF. The full variable domain, rest sourced from reference TRBV5-1 and TRBJ1-2, is KAGVTQTPRYLIKTRGQQVTLSCSPISGHRSVSWYQQTPGQGLQFLFEYFSETQRNKGNFPGRFSGRQFSNSRSEMNVSTLELGDSALYLCASSLDVIMDRESAFGSGTRLTVV.

This clonotype has ten or more counts. CDR3 DNA: TGTGCCAGCTCACCACCAAGAGGGAATGAAAAACTGTTTTTT. It translates to CASSPPRGNEKLFF. The chain couples TRBV18 to TRBJ1-4; D gene unclear. From germline, CDR1 is KGHSH and CDR2 LQKENI. V lost 0 bases and J 5 bases, leaving 7 bases between the germline ends. This CDR3 region has 14 residues.

This clonotype was counted only a few times. This rearrangement joins TRBV12-3 or TRBV12-4 to TRBJ1-1; D may be TRBD1 (6 bases). V was trimmed by 5 bases and J by 5 bases, leaving 18 bases between them. CDR3 length: 15 amino acids. For the CDR3, the DNA is TGTGCCAGCAGTCCTATCGGGGGCTTGGGGACTGAAGCTTTCTTT. This codes for CASSPIGGLGTEAFF.

This clonotype showed up many times. The chain employs TRBV20-1 and TRBJ2-7; 11 bases line up with TRBD1. CDR1 DFQATT and CDR2 SNEGSKA come from the germline V gene (reference sequence). Losses at the gene ends were 0 bases for V and 1 base for J; bases not matched to a gene: 2. The CDR3 is 15 residues long. CDR3 region: CSARDGTGGSYEQYF. The CDR3, as DNA: TGCAGTGCTAGAGACGGGACAGGGGGGTCCTACGAGCAGTACTTC.

This clonotype was seen ten or more times. V gene TRBV20-1 combines with J gene TRBJ2-2; either TRBD1 or TRBD2 may fit D (6 bases each). CDR3 size: 14 residues. Trimming shortened V by 0 bases and J by 4 bases, and 9 bases separated the two germline ends. CDR1 is DFQATT and CDR2 is SNEGSKA in the germline V gene (reference sequence). The CDR3 DNA reads as TGCAGTGCTAGAGATGGAGGGGGCACCGGGGAGCTGTTTTTT. As protein: CSARDGGGTGELFF.

This clonotype was observed many times. The chain couples TRBV11-2 to TRBJ2-7; TRBD1 or TRBD2 may be the D gene (5 bases each). Trimming stripped 5 bases from V and 9 bases from J, with 17 bases between. Germline CDR1 is SGHAT and CDR2 is FQNNGV. The CDR3 runs 13 residues. CDR3 protein: CASSPTGRFGQYF. As DNA, the CDR3 is TGTGCCAGCAGCCCCACGGGGCGGTTTGGGCAGTACTTC.

This clonotype was seen more than once but under ten times. The rearrangement joins TRBV7-8 to TRBJ1-5; 7 bases map to TRBD1. CDR1 and CDR2 from the germline V gene are SGHVS and FQNEAQ. With 4 bases clipped from V and 0 bases from J, the junction kept 9 bases outside the gene matches. The CDR3 totals 17 residues. CDR3 loop: CASSSEQGRYSNQPQHF. The CDR3 nucleotides read TGTGCCAGCAGCTCTGAACAGGGGCGGTATAGCAATCAGCCCCAGCATTTT.

This clonotype showed up just a few times. This chain links TRBV7-9 with TRBJ1-3; the D gene is possibly TRBD1 (6 bases). Germline lookup yields CDR1 SEHNR and CDR2 FQNEAQ (reference sequence). The CDR3 length is 11 residues. The CDR3 nucleotides are TGTGGAGGGGGAGCTGGAAACACCATATATTTT. This sequence encodes CGGGAGNTIYF.

This chain links TRBV14 with TRBJ1-1; D unclear. CDR3 length: 12 amino acids. The germline V gene has CDR1 SGHDN and CDR2 FVKESK. Deletions cut 6 bases from V and 1 base from J, with 6 bases between. The CDR3: CASRDTNTEAFF. In DNA form, the CDR3 reads TGTGCCAGCAGAGACACGAACACTGAAGCTTTCTTT.

This clonotype has a handful of counts. The J gene is TRBJ1-2, the V gene TRBV6-5; D is possibly TRBD1 (5 bases). In germline, CDR1 is MNHEY, CDR2 SVGAGI. V was trimmed by 2 bases and J by 9 bases, leaving 19 bases between them. The CDR3 runs 15 residues. This CDR3 is CASSYVPGLVGRYTF. The CDR3 nucleotides are TGTGCCAGCAGTTACGTCCCAGGGCTGGTTGGGCGCTACACCTTC.

The V and J genes are TRBV27 and TRBJ2-5, with D perhaps TRBD1 or TRBD2 (6 bases each). Trimming took 3 bases from V and 5 from J, leaving 10 bases between them. From germline, CDR1 is MNHEY and CDR2 SMNVEV (reference sequence). The CDR3 length is 13 residues. The CDR3 DNA reads as TGTGCCAGCAGTTTTGGGGGGCAGGAGACCCAGTACTTC. Its translation: CASSFGGQETQYF.

This rearrangement joins TRBV11-2 to TRBJ2-3; 9 bases match TRBD2. V shed 2 bases and J 2 bases; nucleotides not matched to a gene: 8. CDR3 size: 17 residues. Germline assignment: CDR1 SGHAT and CDR2 FQNNGV. This chain's CDR3 is CASSLPDSGSLTDTQYF. CDR3 in DNA: TGTGCCAGCAGCTTACCCGATAGCGGGAGCCTCACAGATACGCAGTATTTT. Drawing the rest from reference TRBV11-2 and TRBJ2-3, the complete variable domain is EAGVAQSPRYKIIEKRQSVAFWCNPISGHATLYWYQQILGQGPKLLIQFQNNGVVDDSQLPKDRFSAERLKGVDSTLKIQPAKLEDSAVYLCASSLPDSGSLTDTQYFGPGTRLTVL.

A note on this clonotype: The junction differs from germline at one of its ends, possibly a read error. The chain has TRBV19 and TRBJ1-2, with D hard to call. Looked up from germline, CDR1 is LNHDA and CDR2 is SQIVND (reference sequence). This CDR3 spans 16 amino acids. The CDR3 spells CASSIVPGGDNYGDTF. The CDR3 DNA follows: TGTGCCAGTAGTATAGTCCCAGGAGGAGATAACTATGGCGACACCTTC.

The chain recombines TRBV6-1 with TRBJ1-2; weak D call: TRBD1 (5 bases). CDR3 length: 15 amino acids. Trimming removed 3 bases from V and 2 bases from J, with 13 bases in between. Germline V lookup: CDR1 MNHNS, CDR2 SASEGT. The CDR3 loop reads CASSDAPGGNYGYTF. The CDR3, as DNA: TGTGCCAGCAGTGATGCCCCCGGGGGGAACTATGGCTACACCTTC.